The 13 T cell receptor beta chains in this list originate from one sample, sequenced in a study of T-cell reconstitution after alpha-beta-depleted transplantation in children. Library preparation (for TCRbeta) was performed with unique molecular identifiers. TCRdb re-called the PCR reads through MiXCR, storing one row per CDR3 protein. The sample includes nearly 400,000 distinct CDR3 sequences, about a fifth seen only once; the top ten take 3.8%. This sample comprised PBMCs from the stem cell graft donor, obtained from the stem cell graft. The origin of the receptors is a human donor who donated a stem cell graft to a child with acute myeloid leukemia.

The genes are TRBV6-5 and TRBJ2-1; 14 bases map to TRBD2. The CDR3 totals 17 residues. The trim removed 2 bases at V and 8 bases at J, leaving 8 bases unmatched. Germline CDR1 reads MNHEY; CDR2 reads SVGAGI. The CDR3 sequence is CASSYRGLAGVGDEQFF. CDR3 DNA: TGTGCCAGCAGTTACCGGGGACTAGCGGGAGTAGGCGATGAGCAGTTCTTC.

This clonotype has more than one count but fewer than ten. The J gene is TRBJ1-2, the V gene TRBV28, with 7 nucleotides matching TRBD1. Germline CDR1 and CDR2: MDHEN and SYDVKM. Losses at the gene ends were 2 bases for V and 5 bases for J; bases not matched to a gene: 5. CDR3 length equals 14 residues. CDR3 DNA: TGTGCCAGCAGTTTAAGCGGGACAGTATATGGCTACACCTTC. It encodes CASSLSGTVYGYTF.

This rearrangement joins TRBV15 to TRBJ1-3; D ambiguous. Between the trimmed V and J ends, which lost 5 bases and 4 bases, there was a span of 9 bases. This CDR3 is built from 13 residues. Germline CDR1 reads LNHNV; CDR2 reads YYDKDF (reference sequence). The CDR3 sequence is CATSPGSGNTIYF. CDR3 DNA sequence: TGTGCCACCAGCCCTGGGTCCGGAAACACCATATATTTT.

In this sample, this clonotype turned up many times. The V call is TRBV29-1, the J call TRBJ2-1, with D possibly matching TRBD1 (6 bases). There are 11 residues in the CDR3. Germline lookup yields CDR1 SQVTM and CDR2 ANQGSEA. The V end was cut by 4 bases, the J end by 10 bases, with 11 bases between. The CDR3 sequence is CSVVRGWEQFF. CDR3 coding DNA: TGCAGCGTTGTCAGGGGTTGGGAGCAGTTCTTC.

The CDR3 sequence: CAITKRERTDTQYF. The CDR3 DNA reads TGTGCCATCACCAAACGGGAACGAACAGATACGCAGTATTTT. The chain has TRBV10-3 and TRBJ2-3, with D perhaps TRBD2 (5 bases). This CDR3 comprises 14 residues. Trimming cost V 7 bases and J 3 bases, with 14 bases left between them. Germline V gene data show CDR1 as ENHRY and CDR2 as SYGVKD.

This clonotype was seen repeatedly, ten times or more. This chain links TRBV20-1 with TRBJ2-2; TRBD2 aligns across 7 bases. V lost 1 base, J lost 10 bases, and 9 bases stayed unmatched. Germline CDR1 and CDR2: DFQATT and SNEGSKA (reference sequence). CDR3 length equals 14 residues. CDR3 amino acids: CSARGGGELEELFF. The CDR3 DNA is TGCAGTGCTAGAGGGGGAGGGGAACTGGAGGAGCTGTTTTTT.

At least ten counts were recorded for this clonotype. The CDR3 region is CSVDLAGGETQYF. CDR3 DNA: TGCAGCGTTGACCTAGCGGGCGGGGAGACCCAGTACTTC. The genes are TRBV29-1 and TRBJ2-5; 8 nucleotides agree with TRBD2. V dropped 3 bases and J dropped 5; count of bases not matched to a gene: 5. This CDR3 has 13 residues. Germline loops: CDR1 SQVTM, CDR2 ANQGSEA.

This chain uses TRBV9 with TRBJ2-5; TRBD2 might be the D (6 bases). Germline V gene data show CDR1 as SGDLS and CDR2 as YYNGEE. V was cut by 1 base and J by 0 bases, with 13 bases left in between. This CDR3 is 16 amino acids long. The DNA of the CDR3 is TGTGCCAGCAGCGTAAAAGGACGGGGGTACCAAGAGACCCAGTACTTC. It specifies CASSVKGRGYQETQYF.

The V and J genes are TRBV7-3 and TRBJ2-3, with 7 bases fitting TRBD2. V dropped 5 bases and J dropped 6; count of bases not matched to a gene: 14. Germline V gene sequence: CDR1 SGHTA, CDR2 FQGTGA. This CDR3 contains 16 residues. CDR3 loop: CASSREAGGGIDTQYF. CDR3 sequence (DNA): TGTGCCAGCAGCCGGGAGGCCGGGGGAGGAATTGATACGCAGTATTTT.

Written as DNA, the CDR3 is TGCGCCAGCAGTGACACACAGGGGTCTTATGAAAAACTGTTTTTT. It yields the protein CASSDTQGSYEKLFF. The chain has TRBV10-2 and TRBJ1-4; 7 bases fit TRBD1. Germline V gene lookup returns CDR1 WSHSY and CDR2 SAAADI. The CDR3 has 15 amino acids. The V gene end was trimmed by 3 bases and the J gene end by 6 bases; junction bases not matched to a gene: 7.

In this sample, this clonotype turned up many times. The chain couples TRBV18 to TRBJ2-5, with a tentative D call TRBD1 (5 bases). The CDR3 sequence is 13 residues long. Trimming left V 8 bases short and J 2 bases short, with 12 bases between. The germline gives CDR1 KGHSH, CDR2 LQKENI. The chain's CDR3 is CASSPRQQETQYF. CDR3 coding DNA: TGTGCCAGCAGCCCTAGACAGCAAGAGACCCAGTACTTC.

This clonotype was seen only a few times. The V gene is TRBV27, the J gene TRBJ1-5; D uncertain. The CDR3 contains 15 residues. Germline CDR1 reads MNHEY; CDR2 reads SMNVEV (reference sequence). Between the trimmed V and J ends, which lost 6 bases and 0 bases, there was a span of 12 bases. CDR3 coding DNA: TGTGCCAGCAGGCTAGGGCAGCATAGCAATCAGCCCCAGCATTTT. It specifies CASRLGQHSNQPQHF.

This clonotype was seen only a few times. The gene calls are TRBV28 and TRBJ2-1; D not resolved. The CDR3 totals 12 residues. CDR1 is MDHEN, CDR2 SYDVKM, per germline. V lost 3 bases, J lost 9 bases, and 9 bases lay in between. Here the CDR3 DNA reads TGTGCCAGCAGTTTCTCCTATGGTGAGCAGTTCTTC. Amino acid sequence: CASSFSYGEQFF.